What follows describes a single T cell receptor beta chain. The target antigen is unknown. Using immunoSEQ multiplex PCR, the repertoire was profiled, and TCRdb retains in-frame clones only, with some absent. Of more than 2 million clones listed, approximately 95% are singletons. The CD4+ fraction was divided into a CD45RA+ naive subset and a CD45RA-negative memory subset. With V trimmed by 5 bases and J by 2 bases, 5 bases remained unmatched. The CDR3 length is 16 residues. Germline-derived CDR1 and CDR2 are MDHEN and SYDVKM. This sample was included in a study of shared clonotypes between healthy human individuals. For the study at large: Participating donors consisted of a couple of women and a few men aged 18 to 49. Study outcomes and limitations: Sequencing depth was a factor that was expected to affect clonotype sharing among donors. Shared clonotypes across all four donors exceeded non-shared ones in generation probability.

Sequenced sample: naive CD4+ T cells sorted from blood. Subset given: CD45RA+ positively selected. The chain recombines TRBV28 with TRBJ1-6; 8 bases fit TRBD1. This receptor was obtained from a man aged 18 to 30 in good health. In DNA form, the CDR3 reads TGTGCCAGCAGTACCAGACAGGGGACCTATAATTCACCCCTCCACTTT. Translation gives CASSTRQGTYNSPLHF.